The 13 T cell receptor beta chains listed next were all sequenced from one sample in a study of blood T cells in healthy people across ages. Alongside a J-beta primer mix, a sample-barcoded 5' primer served in a second PCR lasting 7 to 11 cycles. MiXCR, applied by TCRdb to the 5' RACE reads, yields one record per CDR3 protein. Of about 620,000 distinct CDR3 sequences listed, around 21% are singletons. Sequences were obtained from blood. The origin of the receptors is a man in his sixties or seventies in good health.

This sequence joins TRBV3-1 and TRBJ2-3, with 7 bases identical to TRBD1. The CDR3 consists of 17 residues. Trimming at V came to 1 base and at J to 1 base, leaving 8 bases not matched to a gene. In germline, CDR1 is LGHDT, CDR2 YNNKEL (reference sequence). The CDR3 is CASSQAGTVGRTDTQYF. The CDR3 DNA sequence: TGTGCCAGCAGCCAAGCTGGGACAGTAGGACGCACAGATACGCAGTATTTT.

This clonotype was observed a handful of times. The V and J genes are TRBV18 and TRBJ2-7; D is undetermined. Germline assignment: CDR1 KGHSH and CDR2 LQKENI. The CDR3 covers 14 residues. Trimming pared 2 bases from V and 0 bases from J, leaving 8 bases between. Here the CDR3 reads CASSPTYSSYEQYF. CDR3 in DNA: TGTGCCAGCTCACCAACGTACAGCTCCTACGAGCAGTACTTC.

This clonotype appeared a few times. The chain combines TRBV20-1 with TRBJ2-2; 9 nucleotides line up with TRBD1. Germline loops: CDR1 DFQATT, CDR2 SNEGSKA (reference sequence). The ends lost 4 bases at V and 3 bases at J; junction bases unmatched: 6. There are 15 residues in the CDR3. CDR3 sequence reads: CSANQGQGDTGELFF. The CDR3 nucleotides read TGCAGTGCTAACCAGGGACAGGGAGACACCGGGGAGCTGTTTTTT.

The chain uses TRBV7-9 and TRBJ1-5, with 8 bases matching TRBD1. Germline V lookup: CDR1 SEHNR, CDR2 FQNEAQ (reference sequence). CDR3 length equals 18 residues. Losses at the gene ends were 1 base for V and 3 bases for J; bases not matched to a gene: 11. Written as DNA, the CDR3 is TGTGCCAGCAGCTTAGTAGAGAAACAGGGGGTAAACAATCAGCCCCAGCATTTT. This codes for CASSLVEKQGVNNQPQHF.

This clonotype was picked up a small number of times. The chain is built from TRBV6-2 or TRBV6-3 and TRBJ2-6; perhaps TRBD2 as D (5 bases). CDR3 length: 15 residues. The germline gives CDR1 MNHEY, CDR2 SVGEGT. Deletions cut 7 bases from V and 1 base from J, with 11 bases between. The CDR3 bases are TGTGCCAGCAAGCTAGCAACGTCTGGGGCCAACGTCCTGACTTTC. Translation gives CASKLATSGANVLTF.

This clonotype has only a few counts. The chain joins TRBV7-3 to TRBJ2-6, with D perhaps TRBD2 (5 bases). V was cut by 2 bases and J by 0 bases, with 11 bases left in between. Germline V lookup: CDR1 SGHTA, CDR2 FQGTGA. The length of the CDR3 is 17 residues. The CDR3 here is CASSLRHRDSGANVLTF. Here the CDR3 DNA reads TGTGCCAGCAGCTTACGCCATCGGGACTCTGGGGCCAACGTCCTGACTTTC.

J is TRBJ1-1 and V is TRBV20-1; D ambiguous. The CDR3 consists of 14 residues. Per germline, CDR1 DFQATT and CDR2 SNEGSKA (reference sequence). Between the trimmed V and J ends, which lost 6 bases and 1 base, there was a span of 15 bases. CDR3 nucleotides: TGCAGTGCCCCACGTTGGGCAGAGAACACTGAAGCTTTCTTT. The encoded protein is CSAPRWAENTEAFF.

The chain employs TRBV7-8 and TRBJ2-1; a possible D gene is TRBD1 (6 bases). The J call is uncertain, as TRBJ2-7 better fits the DNA end. The CDR3 runs to 14 residues. The germline CDR1 and CDR2 sequences are SGHVS and FQNEAQ. The CDR3 reads CASSLTGIAYEQYF. As DNA, the CDR3 is TGTGCCAGCAGCCTGACAGGTATTGCCTACGAGCAGTACTTC.

This clonotype has just a few counts. This chain joins TRBV5-5 and TRBJ2-3, with 7 positions matching TRBD1. J was trimmed by 0 bases and V by 2 bases; bases with no gene match: 6. CDR1 is SGHKS and CDR2 is YYEKEE in the germline V gene (reference sequence). The CDR3 is 16 amino acids. The chain's CDR3 is CASSLPTGPSTDTQYF. As DNA, the CDR3 is TGTGCCAGCAGCTTACCGACAGGGCCTAGCACAGATACGCAGTATTTT.

The J gene is TRBJ2-5, the V gene TRBV10-3; TRBD2 might be the D (6 bases). This CDR3 spans 14 amino acids. The V gene's germline CDR1 is ENHRY and CDR2 SYGVKD. V was trimmed by 10 bases and J by 4 bases, leaving 19 bases between them. The DNA for the CDR3 is TGTGCCACCACCCAAAGCGGGCAGGGAGAGACCCAGTACTTC. It codes for CATTQSGQGETQYF.

This clonotype was seen more than once but under ten times. One junction end disagrees with the germline gene, perhaps due to a read error. The chain employs TRBV7-9 and TRBJ2-7; D uncertain. Germline CDR1 is SEHNR and CDR2 is FQNEAQ (reference sequence). The CDR3 has 15 residues. In nucleotides, the CDR3 is TGTGCCGGCAGCCCCCCGTTCGCAGCCTCCTACGAGCAGTACTTC. It codes for CAGSPPFAASYEQYF.

This clonotype was detected only a few times. V is TRBV12-3 or TRBV12-4 and J is TRBJ1-3; TRBD1 is a possible D gene (6 bases). With 3 bases removed from V and 8 bases from J, the gap between germline ends came to 17 bases. This CDR3 is built from 15 residues. The CDR3 DNA reads TGTGCCAGCAGTTTCTTCGACAGGATCGTCCACACCATATATTTT. Translating gives CASSFFDRIVHTIYF.

The rearrangement uses TRBV6-1 and TRBJ2-6; D gene uncertain. The germline CDR1 and CDR2 sequences are MNHNS and SASEGT. CDR3 size: 15 residues. Between the trimmed V and J ends, which lost 2 bases and 0 bases, there was a span of 5 bases. Here the CDR3 DNA reads TGTGCCAGCAGTGAAATGAGCTCTGGGGCCAACGTCCTGACTTTC. Its translation is CASSEMSSGANVLTF.